This T cell receptor (beta chain) was documented in a study of control samples from healthy donors and cancer patients. TCRdb keeps only in-frame clones here, not all; method: immunoSEQ multiplex PCR. This table holds more than 50,000 clones, 85% found once. A few counts support this clone. Per germline, CDR1 GTSNPN and CDR2 SVGIG (reference sequence). The CDR3 runs 12 residues. V trimming: 7 bases; J trimming: 6 bases; junction bases outside the gene matches: 8. This receptor was obtained from a man between 35 and 55 years old in good health. This chain uses TRBV30 with TRBJ2-7, with 8 nucleotides matching TRBD2. The specimen was blood. This CDR3 is CASPGRGFEQYF. The CDR3 DNA sequence: TGTGCCTCCCCCGGGAGGGGCTTCGAGCAGTACTTC.